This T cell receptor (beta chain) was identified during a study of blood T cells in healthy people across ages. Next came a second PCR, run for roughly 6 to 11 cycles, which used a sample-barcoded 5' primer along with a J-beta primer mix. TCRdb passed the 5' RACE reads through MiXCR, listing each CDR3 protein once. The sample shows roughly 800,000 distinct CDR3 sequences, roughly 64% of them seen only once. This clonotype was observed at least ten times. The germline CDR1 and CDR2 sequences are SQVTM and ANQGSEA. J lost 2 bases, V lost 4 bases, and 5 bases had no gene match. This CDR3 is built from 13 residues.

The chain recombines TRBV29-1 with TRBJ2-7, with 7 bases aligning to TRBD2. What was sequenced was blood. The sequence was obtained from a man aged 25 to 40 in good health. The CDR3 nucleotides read TGCAGCGTTGGCCGGGACTACCCCTACGAGCAGTACTTC. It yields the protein CSVGRDYPYEQYF.